This entry features one TCR beta chain sequence. It lacks a known antigen. Base-call qualities are not available, and no considerably larger clone is one nucleotide away. The data belong to a study of blood T cell repertoires in COVID-19 (dated by TCRdb to 2019 to 2021). In the study overall: Samples covering the acute and convalescent phases of COVID-19 were provided by collaborators in the United States, Italy and Spain. A freely available public database, intended as a resource for researchers studying the immune response to SARS-CoV-2, is where the repertoires were released. The dataset comprised deeply sampled blood TCRbeta repertoires from subjects exposed to, actively infected with, or recovered from COVID-19. The prospective study material was composed of cDNA or gDNA derived from T cells, B-cell-depleted T cells, or PBMCs. Nearly every sample came with metadata listing a de-identified subject ID, COVID-19 status, age in years and sex. Where available, HLA class I and class II types were obtained from metadata supplied by the sample provider rather than from assay-based typing. Samples were obtained from the ongoing ImmuneRACE study (first 160 participants) and from 1,254 subjects provided by 6 global collaborators.

Enrolling through a virtual design, the prospective study's participants ranged in age from roughly 18 to 89 years and lived across more than 20 United States geographic areas. In the prospective study, participants were assigned to cohorts based on the clinical history participants reported in a screening survey and a study questionnaire. Recovered participants in ImmuneRACE Cohort 3 were defined by two consecutive negative NP/OP PCR tests, clearance by a healthcare professional, or resolution of symptoms. In the prospective study, mobile phlebotomists collected whole blood, serum and a nasopharyngeal or oropharyngeal swab from each participant. Additional blood draws and questionnaires over an approximately two-month period could optionally be provided by prospective study participants. Blood samples from the prospective study were shipped frozen or at room temperature prior to DNA extraction.

Summary of the overall study and its limitations: Clinical and demographic metadata were provided uncurated, with the amount varying by source and participant.

The immunoSEQ Assay, a bias-controlled multiplex PCR, was used to amplify TCRbeta CDR3 regions from genomic DNA. The study's processing was this. Within the assay, amplification of reference gene primers was used to estimate how many nucleated cells each sample contained. To quantify the absolute abundance of each unique TCRbeta CDR3 rearrangement, sequence reads were collapsed and filtered. Productive Simpson clonality was computed per sample as the square root of Simpson's diversity index over productive rearrangements. TCRdb took this table from immuneACCESS and kept in-frame rearrangements with V and J called. Such tables lack part of the clones; where checked against another copy, unresolved V genes explain under half of the gap, and the rest is unexplained. That table furnishes V, J and clone size, whereas the DNA furnished D and trimming. The sample includes approximately 310,000 clones, with 70% to 90% observed a single time. Roughly 2% of the sample is in the top ten clones.

This clonotype originated in a man aged 25-45 years who had recovered from COVID-19. The sequenced material came from PBMCs or T cells enriched from blood (not recorded which).

DNA sequence: TGTGCCAGCAGTTCGACAGGACCCCTCCACTTT. This yields the protein CASSSTGPLHF. The V and J genes are TRBV6-5 and TRBJ1-6; perhaps TRBD1 is the D gene, with 6 bases matching. V and J are truncated by 4 bases and 12 bases respectively, leaving an intervening sequence of 7 bases. From the cysteine up to the phenylalanine, the CDR3 has a length of 11 residues. Of the read, only the CDR3 DNA is kept; its 33 bases are in frame from base 1. CDR1 and CDR2 were assigned from the germline V gene as MNHEY and SVGAGI.